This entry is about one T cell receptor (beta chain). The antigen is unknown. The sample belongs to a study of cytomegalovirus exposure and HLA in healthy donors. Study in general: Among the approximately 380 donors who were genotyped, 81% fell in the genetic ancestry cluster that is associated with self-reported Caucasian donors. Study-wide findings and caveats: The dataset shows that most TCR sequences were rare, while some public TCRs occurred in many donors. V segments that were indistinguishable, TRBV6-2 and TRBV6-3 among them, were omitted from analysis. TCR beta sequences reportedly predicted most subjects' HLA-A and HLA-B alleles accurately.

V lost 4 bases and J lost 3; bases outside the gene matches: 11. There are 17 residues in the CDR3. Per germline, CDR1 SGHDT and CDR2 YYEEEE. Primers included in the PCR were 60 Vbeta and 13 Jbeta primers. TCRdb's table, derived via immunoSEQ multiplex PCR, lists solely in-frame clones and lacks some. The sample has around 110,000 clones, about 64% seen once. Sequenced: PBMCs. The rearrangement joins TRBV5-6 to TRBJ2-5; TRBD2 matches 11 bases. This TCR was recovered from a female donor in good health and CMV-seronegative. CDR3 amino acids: CASSLEASGRWEETQYF. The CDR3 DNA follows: TGTGCCAGCAGCCTGGAGGCTAGCGGGAGGTGGGAAGAGACCCAGTACTTC. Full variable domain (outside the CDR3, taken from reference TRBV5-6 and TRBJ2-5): DAGVTQSPTHLIKTRGQQVTLRCSPKSGHDTVSWYQQALGQGPQFIFQYYEEEERQRGNFPDRFSGHQFPNYSSELNVNALLLGDSALYLCASSLEASGRWEETQYFGPGTRLLVL.